These T cell receptor beta chains were read from a single sample in a study of blood T cell repertoires in COVID-19. Assay: immunoSEQ multiplex PCR; the TCRdb copy retains only in-frame clones and omits some. The sample contains about 480,000 clones, roughly 90% of which appear only once. Sequences were obtained from PBMCs or T cells enriched from blood (not recorded which). Every receptor here comes from a woman aged 40 to 50 who had recovered from COVID-19. The CDR3 runs from the conserved cysteine through the conserved F or W. A D gene is named only where the DNA matches it firmly. Some rows have no size entry. The others give once, few or many, or a class for an expanded clone.

d_call clone_size j_call v_call cdr3_nt cdr3_aa
- - TRBJ1-2 TRBV27 TGTGCCAGCAGTTTATCGGGGGGTGGGGTGAGGGGCTACACCTTC CASSLSGGGVRGYTF
- - TRBJ2-5 TRBV19 TGTGCCAGTACTAACACCGGGGTTACGGAGACCCAGTACTTC CASTNTGVTETQYF
TRBD1 - TRBJ1-1 TRBV19 TGTGCCAGTACCAACCTGGGACAGGGGAACACTGAAGCTTTCTTT CASTNLGQGNTEAFF
- - TRBJ1-3 TRBV7-2 TGTGCCAGCAGCCTTAGTCCGATGGAGGGCTCTGGAAACACCATATATTTT CASSLSPMEGSGNTIYF
- - TRBJ2-1 TRBV9 TGTGCCAGCAGCTATAGCGGCAATGAGCAGTTCTTC CASSYSGNEQFF
- - TRBJ2-7 TRBV7-2 TGTGCCAGCAGCTTAGTCAGCTCCTACGAGCAGTACTTC CASSLVSSYEQYF
- - TRBJ1-1 TRBV6-5 TGTGCCAGCAGTTCCAGGACACCAGGAACTGAAGCTTTCTTT CASSSRTPGTEAFF
TRBD1 - TRBJ1-1 TRBV19 TGTGCCAGTGATGGAGGGGGCGGAACTGAAGCTTTCTTT CASDGGGGTEAFF
TRBD1 - TRBJ2-7 TRBV10-3 TGTGCCATCAGTGATCGGGACAGGGCTACGGAGCAGTACTTC CAISDRDRATEQYF
TRBD1 - TRBJ2-1 TRBV6-1 TGTGCCAGCAGTGACGGACAGGGAGTCTACAATGAGCAGTTCTTC CASSDGQGVYNEQFF
TRBD2 - TRBJ2-1 TRBV7-9 TGTGCCAGCAGCTGGACTAGCGGGGACTACAATGAGCAGTTCTTC CASSWTSGDYNEQFF
TRBD1 - TRBJ1-1 TRBV18 TGTGCCAGCTCCCCGGGACAGGGAAGCACTGAAGCTTTCTTT CASSPGQGSTEAFF
- once TRBJ2-3 TRBV5-1 TGCGCCAGCAGCTTGGGGCGGAGGAACACAGATACGCAGTATTTT CASSLGRRNTDTQYF
- - TRBJ2-7 TRBV10-3 TGTGCCACCACTCGGGGGACGAATCGAAACGGGAGCTCCTACGAGCAGTACTTC CATTRGTNRNGSSYEQYF
- - TRBJ1-2 TRBV7-2 TGTGCCAGCAGGGCCGTGGCGGCAACTAACTATGGCTACACCTTC CASRAVAATNYGYTF
- - TRBJ2-7 TRBV21-1 TGTGCCAGCAGCAAGCTGGGACAGGCTTTCTCCTACGAGCAGTACTTC CASSKLGQAFSYEQYF
TRBD1 once TRBJ1-2 TRBV11-3 TGTGCCAGCAGCTTGACAGGGGGGGGCGGCCGTGGCTACACCTTC CASSLTGGGGRGYTF
TRBD1 - TRBJ2-3 TRBV13 TGTGCCAGCTCCCGGGACAGGGGAGTAACAGATACGCAGTATTTT CASSRDRGVTDTQYF